Following are 14 T cell receptor beta chains from one sample sequenced in a study of CD4+ T cells in melanoma. Generated by immunoSEQ multiplex PCR, the TCRdb table keeps only in-frame clones and is missing some. This sample has 110,000 to 150,000 clones, with around 90% found just once. These receptors originate from a human donor with melanoma.

This clone was counted only a few times. The rearrangement joins TRBV7-2 to TRBJ1-6, with D possibly matching TRBD1 (5 bases). Deletions cut 5 bases from V and 5 bases from J, with 10 bases between. Germline V lookup: CDR1 SGHTA, CDR2 FQGNSA. The CDR3 extends over 14 amino acids. This chain's CDR3 is CASSQDNHNSPLHF. The CDR3 bases are TGTGCCAGCAGCCAGGACAATCATAATTCACCCCTCCACTTT.

This chain links TRBV5-5 with TRBJ1-3; D is uncertain. The CDR3 loop spans 15 amino acids. V lost 0 bases and J 0 bases, leaving 7 bases between the germline ends. Germline V lookup: CDR1 SGHKS, CDR2 YYEKEE (reference sequence). The DNA of the CDR3 is TGTGCCAGCAGCTTGGCCGGATTCTCTGGAAACACCATATATTTT. This encodes CASSLAGFSGNTIYF. The full variable domain, rest sourced from reference TRBV5-5 and TRBJ1-3, is DAGVTQSPTHLIKTRGQQVTLRCSPISGHKSVSWYQQVLGQGPQFIFQYYEKEERGRGNFPDRFSARQFPNYSSELNVNALLLGDSALYLCASSLAGFSGNTIYFGEGSWLTVV.

The chain couples TRBV29-1 to TRBJ1-6; D perhaps matches TRBD1 (6 bases). The CDR3 sequence is 13 residues long. V was pared by 5 bases and J by 7 bases, with 12 bases between. Germline values: CDR1 SQVTM, CDR2 ANQGSEA. The CDR3 nucleotides are TGCAGCGTTCCCGGACAGAGAAATTCACCCCTCCACTTT. Translated, it gives CSVPGQRNSPLHF.

The chain couples TRBV6-1 to TRBJ1-2; TRBD1 matches at 8 bases. Germline V gene data show CDR1 as MNHNS and CDR2 as SASEGT. The CDR3 is 15 amino acids. Trimming at V came to 8 bases and at J to 4 bases, leaving 12 bases not matched to a gene. Here the CDR3 reads CASGKRQGLGYGYTF. The CDR3 DNA sequence: TGTGCCAGCGGCAAGCGACAGGGGCTCGGCTATGGCTACACCTTC.

The V call is TRBV5-6, the J call TRBJ2-1; D is unclear. Germline CDR1 and CDR2: SGHDT and YYEEEE. V was trimmed by 2 bases and J by 6 bases, leaving 12 bases between them. CDR3 length: 14 residues. The DNA for the CDR3 is TGTGCCAGCAGCTTAGGCGTCTTTACCAATGAGCAGTTCTTC. Protein product: CASSLGVFTNEQFF. The whole variable domain, filled in from reference TRBV5-6 and TRBJ2-1, reads DAGVTQSPTHLIKTRGQQVTLRCSPKSGHDTVSWYQQALGQGPQFIFQYYEEEERQRGNFPDRFSGHQFPNYSSELNVNALLLGDSALYLCASSLGVFTNEQFFGPGTRLTVL.

This clone came up once. In DNA form, the CDR3 reads TGTGCCAGCAGCTTGGTTACCCTGAACACTGAAGCTTTCTTT. Protein: CASSLVTLNTEAFF. The chain has TRBV5-5 and TRBJ1-1, with D hard to call. The germline CDR1 and CDR2 sequences are SGHKS and YYEKEE (reference sequence). The CDR3 spans 14 residues. The V end lost 0 bases, the J end lost 0 bases, and 6 bases lay between the germline ends.

The chain recombines TRBV13 with TRBJ1-6; D is possibly TRBD1 (5 bases). The germline CDR1 and CDR2 sequences are PRHDT and FYEKMQ (reference sequence). The CDR3 covers 14 residues. Trimming stripped 0 bases from V and 7 bases from J, with 7 bases between. CDR3 coding DNA: TGTGCCAGCAGCTTAGGCGGGACCAATTCACCCCTCCACTTT. Amino acid sequence: CASSLGGTNSPLHF.

The V gene is TRBV11-2, the J gene TRBJ2-1, with TRBD2 as a possible D gene (7 bases). The CDR3 has 16 amino acids. Per the germline V gene, CDR1 is SGHAT and CDR2 is FQNNGV. The germline V and J ends were trimmed by 1 base and 7 bases, with 17 bases remaining between them. CDR3 coding DNA: TGTGCCAGCAGCTTAGTCGGTGGGGGGGCCGGGAATGAGCAGTTCTTC. It specifies CASSLVGGGAGNEQFF.

The chain uses TRBV11-2 and TRBJ1-2, with a weak D call TRBD1 (5 bases). V lost 4 bases, J lost 8 bases, and 11 bases lay in between. Germline V CDR1 and CDR2: SGHAT, FQNNGV. The CDR3 runs 12 residues. The CDR3 protein is CASSWGAAGYTF. The CDR3 bases are TGTGCCAGCAGCTGGGGCGCCGCCGGCTACACCTTC. The variable domain in full, with the rest retrieved from reference TRBV11-2 and TRBJ1-2, is EAGVAQSPRYKIIEKRQSVAFWCNPISGHATLYWYQQILGQGPKLLIQFQNNGVVDDSQLPKDRFSAERLKGVDSTLKIQPAKLEDSAVYLCASSWGAAGYTFGSGTRLTVV.

This clone occurred a few times. The V gene is TRBV6-6, the J gene TRBJ2-2; TRBD1 might be the D (5 bases). Germline-derived CDR1 and CDR2 are MNHNY and SVGAGI (reference sequence). V was trimmed by 0 bases and J by 0 bases, leaving 8 bases between them. This CDR3 comprises 16 residues. The CDR3 nucleotides are TGTGCCAGCAGTTACTCGCCAGGGCCGAACACCGGGGAGCTGTTTTTT. Protein product: CASSYSPGPNTGELFF.

The chain links TRBV7-2 to TRBJ2-3; TRBD2 matches 15 bases. The CDR3 covers 16 residues. Trimming at V came to 4 bases and at J to 6 bases, leaving 5 bases not matched to a gene. The V gene's germline CDR1 is SGHTA and CDR2 FQGNSA. This CDR3 is CASSSGLAGGGDTQYF. The CDR3 region has the DNA TGTGCCAGCAGCTCGGGACTAGCGGGGGGTGGGGATACGCAGTATTTT. Drawing the rest from reference TRBV7-2 and TRBJ2-3, the complete variable domain is GAGVSQSPSNKVTEKGKDVELRCDPISGHTALYWYRQSLGQGLEFLIYFQGNSAPDKSGLPSDRFSAERTGGSVSTLTIQRTQQEDSAVYLCASSSGLAGGGDTQYFGPGTRLTVL.

The CDR3 nucleotides read TGTGCCAGCGCCCGGGGCAGGGGAGGAGATACGCAGTATTTT. As protein: CASARGRGGDTQYF. The V and J genes are TRBV2 and TRBJ2-3; the D gene could be TRBD1 or TRBD2 (6 bases each). This CDR3 comprises 14 residues. Per germline, CDR1 SNHLY and CDR2 FYNNEI. The V and J ends lost 8 bases and 5 bases respectively, with 17 bases between them.

V is TRBV9 and J is TRBJ2-2; D uncertain. Germline V lookup: CDR1 SGDLS, CDR2 YYNGEE. The ends were cut back, 4 bases at V and 8 bases at J, with 12 bases in the middle. The length of the CDR3 is 13 residues. This CDR3 reads CASSPRSQGELFF. The CDR3 nucleotides read TGTGCCAGCAGCCCTCGTTCCCAAGGGGAGCTGTTTTTT.

CDR3 coding DNA: TGTGCCAGCAGTATGCGGGGGAGGGGAACCGGGGAGCTGTTTTTT. Translated, it gives CASSMRGRGTGELFF. This rearrangement joins TRBV6-5 to TRBJ2-2; 7 bases match TRBD2. This CDR3 has 15 amino acids. CDR1 is MNHEY and CDR2 is SVGAGI in the germline V gene. V gave up 5 bases and J gave up 5 bases; unmatched junction bases: 8.